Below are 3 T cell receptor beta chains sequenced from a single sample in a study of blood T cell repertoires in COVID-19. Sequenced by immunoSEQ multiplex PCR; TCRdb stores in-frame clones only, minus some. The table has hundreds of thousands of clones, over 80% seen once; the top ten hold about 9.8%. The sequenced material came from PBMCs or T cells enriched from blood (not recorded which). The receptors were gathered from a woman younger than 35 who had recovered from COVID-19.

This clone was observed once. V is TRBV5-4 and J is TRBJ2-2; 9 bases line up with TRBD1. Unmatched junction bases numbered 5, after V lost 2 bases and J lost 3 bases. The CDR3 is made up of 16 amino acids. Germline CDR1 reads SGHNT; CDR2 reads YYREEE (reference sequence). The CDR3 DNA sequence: TGTGCCAGCAGCTTCCCAGACAGGGGGGACACCGGGGAGCTGTTTTTT. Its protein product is CASSFPDRGDTGELFF.

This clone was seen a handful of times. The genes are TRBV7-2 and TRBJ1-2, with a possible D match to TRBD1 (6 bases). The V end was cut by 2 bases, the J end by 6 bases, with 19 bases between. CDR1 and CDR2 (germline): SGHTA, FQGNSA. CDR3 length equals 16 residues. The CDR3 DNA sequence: TGTGCCAGCAGCTTAAGGAACACAGGGTTGGGCCATGGCTACACCTTC. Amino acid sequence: CASSLRNTGLGHGYTF.

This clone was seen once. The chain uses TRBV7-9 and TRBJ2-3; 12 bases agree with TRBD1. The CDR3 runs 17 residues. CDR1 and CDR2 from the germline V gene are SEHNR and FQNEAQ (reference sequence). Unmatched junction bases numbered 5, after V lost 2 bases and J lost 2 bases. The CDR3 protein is CASSLWGQGANTDTQYF. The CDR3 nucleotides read TGTGCCAGCAGCTTATGGGGACAGGGGGCCAACACAGATACGCAGTATTTT.